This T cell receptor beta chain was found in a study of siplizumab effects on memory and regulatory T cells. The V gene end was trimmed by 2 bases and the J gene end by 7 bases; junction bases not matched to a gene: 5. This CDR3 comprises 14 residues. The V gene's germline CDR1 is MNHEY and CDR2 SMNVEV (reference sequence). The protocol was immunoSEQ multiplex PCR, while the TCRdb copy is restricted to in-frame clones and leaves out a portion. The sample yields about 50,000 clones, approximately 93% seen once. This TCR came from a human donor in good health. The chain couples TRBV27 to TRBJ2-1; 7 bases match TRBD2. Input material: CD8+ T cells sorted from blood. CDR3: CASSLAGVGNEQFF. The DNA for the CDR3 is TGTGCCAGCAGTTTAGCGGGAGTGGGGAATGAGCAGTTCTTC.